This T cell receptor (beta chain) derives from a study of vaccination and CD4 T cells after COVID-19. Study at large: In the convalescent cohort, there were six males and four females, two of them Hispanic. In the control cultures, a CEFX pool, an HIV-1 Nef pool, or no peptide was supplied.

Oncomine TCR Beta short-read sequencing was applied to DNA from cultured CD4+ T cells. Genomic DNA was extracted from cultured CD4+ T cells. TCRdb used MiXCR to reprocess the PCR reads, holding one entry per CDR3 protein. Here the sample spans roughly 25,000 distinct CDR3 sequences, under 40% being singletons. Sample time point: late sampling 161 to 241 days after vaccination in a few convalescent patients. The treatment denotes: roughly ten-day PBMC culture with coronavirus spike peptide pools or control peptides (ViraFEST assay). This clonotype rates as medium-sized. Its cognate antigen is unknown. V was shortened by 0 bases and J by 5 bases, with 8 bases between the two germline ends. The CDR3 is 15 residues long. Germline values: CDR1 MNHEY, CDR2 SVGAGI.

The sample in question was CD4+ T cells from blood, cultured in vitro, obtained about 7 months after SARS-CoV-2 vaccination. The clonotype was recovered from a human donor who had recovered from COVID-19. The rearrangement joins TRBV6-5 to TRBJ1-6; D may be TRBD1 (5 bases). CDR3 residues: CASSYSGGDNSPLHF. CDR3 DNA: TGTGCCAGCAGTTACTCGGGGGGGGATAATTCACCCCTCCACTTT.